This entry describes one T cell receptor beta chain. Its antigen remains unknown. This record comes from a study of CXCR3-negative and CXCR3-positive naive CD8 T cells. Study results and limitations: Memory CD8+ T cell repertoires were far less diverse than both naive subsets.

UMI-tagged TRB cDNA libraries were built via 5' RACE. TCRdb derives one entry per CDR3 protein from the 5' RACE reads, leaving out DNA. The repertoire table contains under 65,000 distinct CDR3 sequences. The TCR was taken from a human donor in good health. Some clones in this sample may be carry-over from other donors' samples. Sequenced material: memory CD8+ T cells from blood.

The CDR3 sequence is CASSAFGLAGEGDTQYF. The chain joins TRBV9 to TRBJ2-3; TCRdb reports TRBD2, a call that lacks DNA to check it against. The CDR3 runs to 17 residues. Germline CDR1 and CDR2: SGDLS and YYNGEE.